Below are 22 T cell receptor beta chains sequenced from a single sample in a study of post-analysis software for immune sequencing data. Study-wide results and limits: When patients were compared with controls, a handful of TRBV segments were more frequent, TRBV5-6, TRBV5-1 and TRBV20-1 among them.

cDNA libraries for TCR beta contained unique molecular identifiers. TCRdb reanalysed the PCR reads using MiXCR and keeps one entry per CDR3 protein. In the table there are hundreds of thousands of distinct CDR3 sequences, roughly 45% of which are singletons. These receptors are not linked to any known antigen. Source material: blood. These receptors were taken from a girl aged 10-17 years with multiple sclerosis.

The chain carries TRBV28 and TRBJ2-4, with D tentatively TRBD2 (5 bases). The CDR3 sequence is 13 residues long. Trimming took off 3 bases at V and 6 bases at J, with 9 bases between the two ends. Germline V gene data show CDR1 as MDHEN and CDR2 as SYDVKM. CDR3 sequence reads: CASSFPEVNIQYF. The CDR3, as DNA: TGTGCCAGCAGTTTTCCGGAGGTAAACATTCAGTACTTC.

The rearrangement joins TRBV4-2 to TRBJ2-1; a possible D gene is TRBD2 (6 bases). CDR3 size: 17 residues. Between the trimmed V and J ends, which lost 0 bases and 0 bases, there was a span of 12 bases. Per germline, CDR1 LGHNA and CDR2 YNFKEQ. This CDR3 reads CASSQDQGGISYNEQFF. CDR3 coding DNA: TGTGCCAGCAGCCAAGATCAGGGCGGGATCTCCTACAATGAGCAGTTCTTC.

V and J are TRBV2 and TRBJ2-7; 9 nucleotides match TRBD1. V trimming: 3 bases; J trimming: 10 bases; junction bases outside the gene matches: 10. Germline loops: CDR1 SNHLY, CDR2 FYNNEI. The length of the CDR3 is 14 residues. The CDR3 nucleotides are TGTGCCAGCAGTGAGGACAGGGGATCAAAAACCCAGTACTTC. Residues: CASSEDRGSKTQYF.

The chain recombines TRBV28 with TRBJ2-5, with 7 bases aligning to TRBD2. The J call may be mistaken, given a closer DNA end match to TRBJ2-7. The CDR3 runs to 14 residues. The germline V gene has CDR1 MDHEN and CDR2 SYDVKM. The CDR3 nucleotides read TGTGCCAGCAGTTTGCCAGCGGGATTCTACGAGCAGTACTTC. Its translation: CASSLPAGFYEQYF.

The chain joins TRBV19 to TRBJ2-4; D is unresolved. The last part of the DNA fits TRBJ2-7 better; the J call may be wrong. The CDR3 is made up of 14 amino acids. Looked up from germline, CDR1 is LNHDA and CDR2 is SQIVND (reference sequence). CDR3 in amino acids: CASSISGSASEQYF. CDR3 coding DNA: TGTGCCAGTAGTATCTCGGGCTCGGCGAGCGAGCAGTACTTC.

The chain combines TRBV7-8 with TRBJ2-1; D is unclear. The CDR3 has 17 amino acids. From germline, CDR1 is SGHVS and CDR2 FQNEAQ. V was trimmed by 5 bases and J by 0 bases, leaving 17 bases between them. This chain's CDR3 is CASSAYWEQSSYNEQFF. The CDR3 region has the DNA TGTGCCAGCAGCGCATATTGGGAACAGAGCTCCTACAATGAGCAGTTCTTC.

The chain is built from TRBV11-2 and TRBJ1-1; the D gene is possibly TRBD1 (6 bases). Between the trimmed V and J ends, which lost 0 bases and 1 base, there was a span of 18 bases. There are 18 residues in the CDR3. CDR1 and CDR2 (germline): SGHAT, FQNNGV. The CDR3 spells CASSLDLEGDHRNTEAFF. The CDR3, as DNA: TGTGCCAGCAGCTTAGATCTAGAGGGGGACCATAGGAACACTGAAGCTTTCTTT.

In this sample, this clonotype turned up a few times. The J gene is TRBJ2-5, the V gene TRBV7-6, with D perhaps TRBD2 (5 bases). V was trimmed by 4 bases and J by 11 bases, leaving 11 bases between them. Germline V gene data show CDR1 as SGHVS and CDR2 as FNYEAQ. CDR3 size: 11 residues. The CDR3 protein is CASSSGWEQYF. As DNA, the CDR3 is TGTGCCAGCAGCTCCGGGTGGGAGCAGTACTTC.

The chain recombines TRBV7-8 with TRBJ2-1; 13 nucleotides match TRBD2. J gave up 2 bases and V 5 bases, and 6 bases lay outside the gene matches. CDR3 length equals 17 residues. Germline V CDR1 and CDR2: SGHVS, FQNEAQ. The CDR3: CASSKRTSGSTYNEQFF. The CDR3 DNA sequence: TGTGCCAGCAGCAAACGGACTAGCGGGAGTACCTACAATGAGCAGTTCTTC.

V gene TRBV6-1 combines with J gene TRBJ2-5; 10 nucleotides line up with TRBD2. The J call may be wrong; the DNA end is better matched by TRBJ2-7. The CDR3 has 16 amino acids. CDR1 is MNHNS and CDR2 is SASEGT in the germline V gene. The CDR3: CASSVRLAGVSYEQYF. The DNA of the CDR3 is TGTGCCAGCAGTGTTCGTCTAGCGGGAGTCTCCTACGAGCAGTACTTC.

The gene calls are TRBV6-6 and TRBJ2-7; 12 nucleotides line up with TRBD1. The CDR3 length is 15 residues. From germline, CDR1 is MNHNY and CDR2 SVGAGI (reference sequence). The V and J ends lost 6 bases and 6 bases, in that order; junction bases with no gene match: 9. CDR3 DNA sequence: TGTGCCAGCAGGGGGGACAGGGGGCGCTTCTGCGAGCAGTACTTC. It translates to CASRGDRGRFCEQYF.

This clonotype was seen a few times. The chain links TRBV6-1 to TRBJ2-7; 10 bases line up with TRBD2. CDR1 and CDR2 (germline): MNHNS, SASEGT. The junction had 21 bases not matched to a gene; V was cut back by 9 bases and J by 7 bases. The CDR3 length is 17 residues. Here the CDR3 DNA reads TGTGCCAGTGCCCTAAGTGGGGGTGGTCTAGCGGGAGTTGAGCAGTACTTC. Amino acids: CASALSGGGLAGVEQYF.

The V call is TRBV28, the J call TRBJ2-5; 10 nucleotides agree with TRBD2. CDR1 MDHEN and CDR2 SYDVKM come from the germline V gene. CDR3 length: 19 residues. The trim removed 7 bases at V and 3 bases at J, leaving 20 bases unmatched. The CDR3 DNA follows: TGTGCCAGCAACTCGAATGGTTACGAACTAGCGGGACCAGAAGAGACCCAGTACTTC. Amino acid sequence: CASNSNGYELAGPEETQYF. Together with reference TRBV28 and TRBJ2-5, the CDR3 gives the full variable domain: DVKVTQSSRYLVKRTGEKVFLECVQDMDHENMFWYRQDPGLGLRLIYFSYDVKMKEKGDIPEGYSVSREKKERFSLILESASTNQTSMYLCASNSNGYELAGPEETQYFGPGTRLLVL.

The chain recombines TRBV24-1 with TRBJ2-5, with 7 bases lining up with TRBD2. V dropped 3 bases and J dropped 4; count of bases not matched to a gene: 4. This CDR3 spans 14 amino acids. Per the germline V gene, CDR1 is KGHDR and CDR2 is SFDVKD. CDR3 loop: CATSDGREGETQYF. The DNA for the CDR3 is TGTGCCACCAGTGATGGCAGGGAGGGAGAGACCCAGTACTTC.

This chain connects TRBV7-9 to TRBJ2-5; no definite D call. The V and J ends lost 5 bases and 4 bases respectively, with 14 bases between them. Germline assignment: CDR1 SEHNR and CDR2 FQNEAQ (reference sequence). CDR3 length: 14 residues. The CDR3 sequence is CASSVSTSIETQYF. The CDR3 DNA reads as TGTGCCAGCAGCGTTAGTACTTCAATAGAGACCCAGTACTTC.

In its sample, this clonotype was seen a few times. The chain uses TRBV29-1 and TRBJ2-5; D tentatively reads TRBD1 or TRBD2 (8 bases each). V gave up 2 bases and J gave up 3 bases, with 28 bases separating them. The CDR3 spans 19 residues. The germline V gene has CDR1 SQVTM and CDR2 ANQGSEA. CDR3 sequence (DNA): TGCAGCGTTGAATTTTACAGGGGGTTAACGGGCGGGGGGAAAGAGACCCAGTACTTC. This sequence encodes CSVEFYRGLTGGGKETQYF.

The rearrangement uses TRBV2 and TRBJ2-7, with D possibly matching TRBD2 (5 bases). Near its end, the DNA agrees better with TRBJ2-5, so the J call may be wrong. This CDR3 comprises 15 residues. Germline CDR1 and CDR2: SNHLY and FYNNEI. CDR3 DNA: TGTGCCAGCAGTGCCACCGAGAGGGTGGGGGAGACCCAGTACTTC. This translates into CASSATERVGETQYF.

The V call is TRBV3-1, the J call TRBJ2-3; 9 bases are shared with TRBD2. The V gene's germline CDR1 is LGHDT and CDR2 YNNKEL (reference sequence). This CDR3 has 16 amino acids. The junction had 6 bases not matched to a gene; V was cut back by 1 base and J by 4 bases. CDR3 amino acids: CASSQGLAGTADTQYF. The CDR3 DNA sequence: TGTGCCAGCAGCCAAGGGCTAGCGGGAACGGCAGATACGCAGTATTTT.

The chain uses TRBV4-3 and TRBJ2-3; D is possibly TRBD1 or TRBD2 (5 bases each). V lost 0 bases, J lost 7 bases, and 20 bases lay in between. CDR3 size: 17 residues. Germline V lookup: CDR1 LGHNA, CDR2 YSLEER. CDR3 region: CASSQDPQGGGLNTQYF. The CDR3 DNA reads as TGCGCCAGCAGCCAAGATCCTCAGGGCGGAGGTCTGAATACGCAGTATTTT.

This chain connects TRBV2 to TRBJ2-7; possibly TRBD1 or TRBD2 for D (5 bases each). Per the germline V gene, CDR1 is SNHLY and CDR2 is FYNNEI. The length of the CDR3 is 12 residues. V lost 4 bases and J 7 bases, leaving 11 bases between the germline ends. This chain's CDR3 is CASSVNWGEQYF. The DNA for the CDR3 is TGTGCCAGCAGTGTTAATTGGGGGGAGCAGTACTTC.

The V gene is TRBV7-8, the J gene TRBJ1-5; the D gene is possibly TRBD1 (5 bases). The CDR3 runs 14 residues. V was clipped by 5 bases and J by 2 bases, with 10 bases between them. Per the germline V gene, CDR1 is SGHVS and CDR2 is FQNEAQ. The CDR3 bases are TGTGCCAGCAGCCCGGGACCGCGCAATCAGCCCCAGCATTTT. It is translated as CASSPGPRNQPQHF.

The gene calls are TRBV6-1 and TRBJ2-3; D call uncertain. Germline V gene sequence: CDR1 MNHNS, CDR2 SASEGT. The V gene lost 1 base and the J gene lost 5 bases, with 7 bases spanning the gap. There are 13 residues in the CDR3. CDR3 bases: TGTGCCAGCAGTGAAGTCAACGAAGATACGCAGTATTTT. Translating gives CASSEVNEDTQYF.